This T cell receptor (beta chain) was identified in a study of cytomegalovirus exposure and HLA in healthy donors. This CDR3 region has 15 residues. Trimming stripped 1 base from V and 1 base from J, with 8 bases between. The germline gives CDR1 SEHNR, CDR2 FQNEAQ (reference sequence). Notes on this clone: The antigen is undetermined.

Points from the study as a whole: A link between a missense DCLRE1C variant and TCR beta V- and J-gene trimming emerged from a later analysis. Sequences of the TCR beta chain were said to predict the HLA-A and HLA-B alleles of most subjects accurately.

Use of 60 Vbeta and 13 Jbeta primers characterized the PCR. Assay: immunoSEQ multiplex PCR; the TCRdb copy retains only in-frame clones and omits some. Altogether some 130,000 clones are present, over 65% being singletons, with the ten largest covering roughly 1.8%. This TCR derives from a female donor in good health and CMV-seropositive. Sequenced: PBMCs. The gene calls are TRBV7-9 and TRBJ1-3, with D unresolved. The CDR3 loop is CASSLVSASGNTIYF. The CDR3 region has the DNA TGTGCCAGCAGCTTAGTATCCGCGTCTGGAAACACCATATATTTT.